This T cell receptor beta chain was recovered during a study of metastatic and nonmetastatic thyroid tumors. As for the study in general: Both malignant and benign thyroid patients supplied peripheral blood and tumor or nodule tissue samples, across which the repertoires of these patients were then compared.

This clone has ten or more counts. No antigen is known for it. Per the original data handling: Building a distant-metastasis classifier for papillary thyroid cancer drew on CDR3 differences across clinicopathological groups. TCRdb re-called clones from the PCR reads using MiXCR. The V and J calls here are based on TCRdb, not the publication. The table shows about 7,600 clones, with 25% to 30% occurring only once. Every patient was untreated before thyroid surgery. Overall study findings and caveats: A significant increase in TCR beta diversity was reportedly seen in malignant thyroid tumors relative to benign nodules, in blood and tumor.

Per germline, CDR1 DFQATT and CDR2 SNEGSKA (reference sequence). The CDR3 contains 11 residues. V is TRBV20-1 and J is TRBJ2-5; weak D call: TRBD1 (6 bases). Material for sequencing was adjacent normal tissue. This clonotype was sampled from a female donor with papillary thyroid cancer or a benign thyroid nodule (not recorded which). Some clones in this sample may be carry-over from other donors' samples. The CDR3 DNA is TGCAGCGGGGACACGGAAGAGACCCAGTACTTC. Its protein product is CSGDTEETQYF.